This record covers a single TCR beta chain. What this receptor recognizes is not known. The record has no base qualities; no much larger clone is one base away. Library preparation was by RACE. Sequenced on a NextSeq 500. During library preparation, unique molecular identifiers were attached to individual cDNA molecules so that TCRs could be counted in a quantitative, reproducible way. Both TCR alpha and TCR beta chains were sequenced from each blood RNA sample. As for the original processing: A median of about 89,000 TCRs per sample was observed, with a range of roughly 20,000 to 750,000. The Decombinator software suite was used to annotate the V, J and CDR3 of the TCR reads. For the PS versus PT1 abundance plots, all samples were subsampled to the same number of TCRs (28,000). TCRs were defined as expanded if absent before sensitization and observed at least eight times at the 2-week time point. TCRdb took the public reads, trimmed them with fastp at Q25, ran MiXCR for clone calling and kept in-frame beta chains. Each record represents a unique CDR3 protein, reported with the most common genes and DNA among its rows. The V and J calls and clone size come from TCRdb's table, not from the authors' own analysis. Counted in this sample were 110,000 to 150,000 distinct CDR3 sequences; about 11% of them appeared once. 1.2% to 1.5% of the sample goes to the ten largest clones.

The CDR3 covers 16 residues, taking in both the cysteine and the phenylalanine. Only the CDR3 DNA is retained, 48 bases long and in frame from the first base. V is clipped by 0 bases and J by 0 bases, and the sequence between their germline boundaries is 7 bases long. CDR1 SGHRS and CDR2 YFSETQ were looked up in the germline V gene. The sample comes from a study of human T cells and chemical hapten exposure listed by TCRdb under 2021. About the investigation overall: For sensitization, 2% DPC in acetone was applied to an approximately 2 cm by approximately 2 cm area of upper inner arm skin. Patients additionally received weekly therapeutic DPC doses to the scalp throughout the approximately 22-week study period. Patch tests used Finn chambers with 0.01% DPC on the upper back, scored after 6 days by International Contact Dermatitis Research Group standards. The patient cohort, mostly female, included alopecia areata with under or over 50% scalp involvement, alopecia totalis and alopecia universalis. Libraries were pooled for sequencing, and per-sample TCR yields varied mainly because of small differences in library volumes within the pool. In alopecia patients, the study followed how the peripheral blood TCR repertoire changed in vivo over primary and secondary sensitization to diphenylcyclopropenone (DPC), a hapten. Blood samples were taken from patients before sensitization (week 0) and then at 2, 6 and about 24 weeks after DPC sensitization. Approximately 28 alopecia patients provided blood for TCR sequencing at one to four time points (pre-sensitization, 2, 6 and 24 weeks). Findings and caveats that apply to the study as a whole: Repeated subsampling changed both the strength of the expansion versus patch-test correlation and the threshold at which that correlation became significant. Patch test score was positively correlated with the number of PT1 expanded TCRs, with significance at thresholds 8, 16 and 32 but not at 4. Because every patient had alopecia, a presumed autoimmune disease, the patients' immune response might differ from that of healthy individuals. Significantly more large CDR3 similarity clusters were formed by expanded TCRs than by pre-sensitization or healthy control sets, consistent with antigen-driven responses. The number of TCRs above 1 in 1000 frequency did not change with DPC sensitization; there was no evidence of global repertoire structure alterations.

The time point label of this sample denotes: patch test 2, 6 weeks after DPC sensitization. The treatment or condition label corresponds to: therapeutic diphenylcyclopropenone sensitization with weekly scalp DPC. At every patch-test visit, the blood draw took place before the patch test was put on. Patients were considered eligible if aged 18 to 70, diagnosed with alopecia and deemed suitable for DPC therapy, and patients were excluded if pregnant. Total RNA was isolated from unfractionated whole blood collected in Tempus Blood RNA tubes. The chain is made from TRBV5-1 and TRBJ1-6; TRBD1 might be the D gene, on 5 matching bases. The TCR sequence derives from a woman between 45 and 60 years old with alopecia areata. Some clones in this sample may be carry-over from other donors' samples. The specimen was whole blood, collected in connection with sensitization to the hapten diphenylcyclopropenone (DPC). The DNA reads TGCGCCAGCAGCTTGGACAGGAGCTCCTATAATTCACCCCTCCACTTT. Translated, it reads CASSLDRSSYNSPLHF.